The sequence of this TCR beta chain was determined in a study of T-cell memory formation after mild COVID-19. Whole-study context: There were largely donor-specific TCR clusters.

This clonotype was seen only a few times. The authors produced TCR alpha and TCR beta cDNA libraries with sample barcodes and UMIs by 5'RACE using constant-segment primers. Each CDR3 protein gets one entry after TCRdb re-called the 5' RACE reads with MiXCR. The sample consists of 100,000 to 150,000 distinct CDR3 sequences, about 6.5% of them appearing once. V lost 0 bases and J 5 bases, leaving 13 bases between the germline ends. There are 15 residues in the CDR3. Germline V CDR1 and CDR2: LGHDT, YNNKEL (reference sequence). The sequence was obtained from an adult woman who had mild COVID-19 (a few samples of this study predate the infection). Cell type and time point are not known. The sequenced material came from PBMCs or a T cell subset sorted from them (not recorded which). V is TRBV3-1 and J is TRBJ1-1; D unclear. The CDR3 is CASSQESRRWTEAFF. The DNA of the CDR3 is TGTGCCAGCAGCCAAGAGTCCAGGAGGTGGACTGAAGCTTTCTTT.